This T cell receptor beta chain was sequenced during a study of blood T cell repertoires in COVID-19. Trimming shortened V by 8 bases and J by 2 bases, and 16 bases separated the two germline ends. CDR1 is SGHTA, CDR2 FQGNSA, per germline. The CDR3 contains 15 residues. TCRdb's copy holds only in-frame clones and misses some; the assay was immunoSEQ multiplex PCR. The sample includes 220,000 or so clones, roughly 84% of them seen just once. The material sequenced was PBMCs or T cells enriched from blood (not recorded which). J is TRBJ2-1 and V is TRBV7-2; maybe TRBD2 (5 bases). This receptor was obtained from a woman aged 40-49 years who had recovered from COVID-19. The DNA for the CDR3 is TGTGCCAGCCGACCTGGCGGGCCGACCTACAATGAGCAGTTCTTC. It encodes CASRPGGPTYNEQFF.